This TCR beta chain originates from a study of control samples from healthy donors and cancer patients. This clone was counted at least ten times. The method was immunoSEQ multiplex PCR; TCRdb's version includes in-frame clones alone and lacks a portion of them. The sample has some 410,000 clones, roughly 90% seen once. What was sequenced was PBMCs. The clonotype originates from a man in his forties with head and neck cancer.

CDR3 sequence reads: CASSQDGTSGSYEQYF. The DNA for the CDR3 is TGTGCCAGCAGCCAAGATGGGACTAGCGGGAGCTACGAGCAGTACTTC. The V call is TRBV4-2, the J call TRBJ2-7; 14 bases are shared with TRBD2. CDR3 length: 16 amino acids. The V gene end was trimmed by 0 bases and the J gene end by 3 bases; junction bases not matched to a gene: 1. Germline V gives CDR1 LGHNA, CDR2 YNFKEQ.